These 27 T cell receptor beta chains share one sample of origin, sequenced in a study of blood T cell repertoires in COVID-19. Clones were read by immunoSEQ multiplex PCR, and TCRdb kept only the in-frame ones, dropping some. This sample carries 100,000 or so clones, 85% of them seen once, and the ten largest clones take roughly 12%. Sequencing used peripheral blood. The receptors here all came from a woman in her 70s with active or convalescent COVID-19.

This chain links TRBV28 with TRBJ1-2; 10 nucleotides line up with TRBD1. The CDR3 runs to 15 residues. Trimming took 6 bases from V and 6 from J; bases not matched to a gene: 10. The germline V gene encodes CDR1 MDHEN and CDR2 SYDVKM. The CDR3 DNA reads as TGTGCCAGCAGCCCCCGGGACAGGGGTATGGATGGCTACACCTTC. Amino acids: CASSPRDRGMDGYTF.

The genes are TRBV2 and TRBJ2-1; unclear D gene. Trimming took 11 bases from V and 2 from J, leaving 7 bases between them. This CDR3 has 11 amino acids. The germline V gene encodes CDR1 SNHLY and CDR2 FYNNEI. CDR3 region: CAALAYNEQFF. Here the CDR3 DNA reads TGTGCCGCCCTAGCCTACAATGAGCAGTTCTTC.

The V call is TRBV28, the J call TRBJ1-1; no reliable D call. Deletions cut 8 bases from V and 9 bases from J, with 13 bases between. From germline, CDR1 is MDHEN and CDR2 SYDVKM. This CDR3 has 11 residues. Written as DNA, the CDR3 is TGTGCCAGCGCTGTCCCGGGAAAAGCTTTCTTT. It translates to CASAVPGKAFF.

The chain couples TRBV6-2 or TRBV6-3 to TRBJ2-5, with 10 bases that match TRBD2. CDR1 and CDR2 from the germline V gene are MNHEY and SVGEGT. With 4 bases clipped from V and 2 bases from J, the junction kept 4 bases outside the gene matches. This CDR3 contains 15 residues. CDR3 in amino acids: CASSFGLAVQETQYF. CDR3 sequence (DNA): TGTGCCAGCAGTTTTGGACTAGCGGTTCAAGAGACCCAGTACTTC.

This chain connects TRBV29-1 to TRBJ1-1; D is undetermined. Per the germline V gene, CDR1 is SQVTM and CDR2 is ANQGSEA. V was cut by 3 bases and J by 2 bases, with 7 bases left in between. This CDR3 has 12 amino acids. The CDR3 loop is CSVDRLNTEAFF. Here the CDR3 DNA reads TGCAGCGTTGACAGGTTAAACACTGAAGCTTTCTTT.

The chain uses TRBV7-9 and TRBJ1-2; 7 positions agree with TRBD1. The CDR3 runs 16 residues. Germline V gives CDR1 SEHNR, CDR2 FQNEAQ (reference sequence). The V segment lost 5 bases and the J segment 8 bases; nucleotides outside the gene matches: 17. Here the CDR3 reads CASSASWGQKPGGYTF. The CDR3 DNA reads TGTGCCAGCAGCGCCTCCTGGGGACAGAAGCCTGGGGGCTACACCTTC.

There are a few counts of this clone. This sequence joins TRBV2 and TRBJ1-2; 8 bases are shared with TRBD1. Germline loops: CDR1 SNHLY, CDR2 FYNNEI. This CDR3 contains 15 residues. Trimming cost V 4 bases and J 3 bases; bases outside gene matches: 7. The CDR3 nucleotides read TGTGCCAGCAGTGCCGACAGGGGCCGATACTATGGCTACACCTTC. Residues: CASSADRGRYYGYTF.

The rearrangement uses TRBV3-1 (or the pseudogene TRBV3-2) and TRBJ1-2; D is possibly TRBD1 (5 bases). This CDR3 is built from 14 residues. CDR1 is LGHDT, CDR2 YNNKEL, per germline (reference sequence). The V gene lost 4 bases and the J gene lost 0 bases, with 9 bases spanning the gap. The CDR3 DNA sequence: TGTGCCAGCAGCCGTGGGGCTACTAACTATGGCTACACCTTC. Protein: CASSRGATNYGYTF.

The rearrangement uses TRBV5-4 and TRBJ2-5; 8 positions match TRBD2. CDR1 is SGHNT and CDR2 is YYREEE in the germline V gene (reference sequence). The length of the CDR3 is 14 residues. V lost 3 bases, J lost 3 bases, and 4 bases stayed unmatched. CDR3 region: CASSSGGGEETQYF. DNA for the CDR3: TGTGCCAGCAGCTCCGGGGGGGGAGAAGAGACCCAGTACTTC. The full variable domain, its missing parts supplied by reference TRBV5-4 and TRBJ2-5, is ETGVTQSPTHLIKTRGQQVTLRCSSQSGHNTVSWYQQALGQGPQFIFQYYREEENGRGNFPPRFSGLQFPNYSSELNVNALELDDSALYLCASSSGGGEETQYFGPGTRLLVL.

V gene TRBV6-2 or TRBV6-3 combines with J gene TRBJ1-2; 8 bases agree with TRBD1. The CDR3 is 15 residues long. The V gene's germline CDR1 is MNHEY and CDR2 SVGEGT. V lost 2 bases to trimming and J lost 2 bases; unmatched junction nucleotides: 4. CDR3 bases: TGTGCCAGCAGTTACCCCTCAGGGGGCAACTATGGCTACACCTTC. Encoded protein: CASSYPSGGNYGYTF.

This clone came up once. The chain recombines TRBV4-2 with TRBJ2-3, with TRBD2 matching over 15 bases. Germline V gives CDR1 LGHNA, CDR2 YNFKEQ. The V gene end was trimmed by 4 bases and the J gene end by 8 bases; junction bases not matched to a gene: 7. The CDR3 totals 16 residues. The CDR3, as DNA: TGTGCCAGCAGCCTAGGACTAGCGGGGGGGTTAGGTACGCAGTATTTT. This translates into CASSLGLAGGLGTQYF.

The gene calls are TRBV6-4 and TRBJ2-7; D is possibly TRBD2 (6 bases). Trimming removed 6 bases at V and 3 bases at J, with 9 bases between. This CDR3 spans 12 amino acids. Per germline, CDR1 MRHNA and CDR2 SNTAGT. The CDR3 spells CASRSGFYEQYF. The CDR3 coding sequence is TGTGCCAGCAGGAGCGGGTTCTACGAGCAGTACTTC.

This clone was found once. The chain joins TRBV7-9 to TRBJ1-5, with D possibly being TRBD1 (5 bases). Germline V gives CDR1 SEHNR, CDR2 FQNEAQ (reference sequence). V was pared by 1 base and J by 2 bases, with 18 bases between. The length of the CDR3 is 18 residues. This CDR3 reads CASSLGGAGDGGNQPQHF. CDR3 nucleotides: TGTGCCAGCAGCTTAGGTGGGGCGGGGGACGGAGGCAATCAGCCCCAGCATTTT.

A few counts support this clone. The chain has TRBV4-3 and TRBJ1-1, with 8 bases lining up with TRBD1. Germline CDR1 is LGHNA and CDR2 is YSLEER. The CDR3 covers 13 residues. Trimming cost V 1 base and J 10 bases; bases outside gene matches: 5. This chain's CDR3 is CASSQATGVGAFF. DNA of the CDR3: TGCGCCAGCAGCCAAGCGACAGGGGTGGGAGCTTTCTTT.

The V call is TRBV10-2, the J call TRBJ1-4; D remains unclear. The CDR3 spans 15 residues. CDR1 is WSHSY and CDR2 is SAAADI in the germline V gene. Trimming stripped 7 bases from V and 2 bases from J, with 14 bases between. The CDR3 DNA sequence: TGCGCCAGCAAAAGTAGTAGAGGGACTAATGAAAAACTGTTTTTT. Its translation is CASKSSRGTNEKLFF.

The chain joins TRBV5-1 to TRBJ2-1; 7 nucleotides line up with TRBD1. In germline, CDR1 is SGHRS, CDR2 YFSETQ. CDR3 length: 15 residues. V lost 4 bases to trimming and J lost 4 bases; unmatched junction nucleotides: 8. In DNA, the CDR3 is TGCGCCAGCAGCCGAAGACAGGGACCTTACAATGAGCAGTTCTTC. Protein product: CASSRRQGPYNEQFF.

The rearrangement uses TRBV7-8 and TRBJ2-7; weak D call: TRBD1 (6 bases). Germline CDR1 is SGHVS and CDR2 is FQNEAQ. This CDR3 spans 16 amino acids. The V gene lost 1 base and the J gene lost 2 bases, with 15 bases spanning the gap. CDR3 in DNA: TGTGCCAGCAGCTTAGACTGGTCAGGGGTTACCTACGAGCAGTACTTC. Translated, it gives CASSLDWSGVTYEQYF.

This chain links TRBV6-1 with TRBJ1-1; 7 bases are a match to TRBD1. After removal of 2 bases from V and 6 bases from J, the junction contained 9 bases not matched to a gene. The CDR3 runs to 15 residues. Germline loops: CDR1 MNHNS, CDR2 SASEGT. Here the CDR3 reads CASSEQQGFLAEAFF. The CDR3 DNA is TGTGCCAGCAGTGAACAACAGGGGTTTTTGGCTGAAGCTTTCTTT.

This sequence joins TRBV4-1 and TRBJ2-1; possibly TRBD2 for D (5 bases). Germline V gene sequence: CDR1 MGHRA, CDR2 YSYEKL. CDR3 length: 13 residues. Trimming took 0 bases from V and 10 from J, leaving 10 bases between them. The CDR3 sequence: CASSQDLGVEQFF. As DNA, the CDR3 is TGCGCCAGCAGCCAAGATCTGGGAGTAGAGCAGTTCTTC.

V is TRBV3-1 (or the pseudogene TRBV3-2) and J is TRBJ2-3; the D gene is possibly TRBD2 (5 bases). The germline CDR1 and CDR2 sequences are LGHDT and YNNKEL (reference sequence). CDR3 length: 13 residues. V was pared by 1 base and J by 3 bases, with 5 bases between. In nucleotides, the CDR3 is TGTGCCAGCAGCCAAGCGGGGACAGATACGCAGTATTTT. This encodes CASSQAGTDTQYF.

The chain employs TRBV18 and TRBJ2-7, with D maybe TRBD1 (7 bases). The CDR3 is 12 residues long. Germline CDR1 and CDR2: KGHSH and LQKENI. V was clipped by 5 bases and J by 12 bases, with 17 bases between them. The chain's CDR3 is CASSTEGQISYF. CDR3 nucleotide sequence: TGTGCCAGCTCAACGGAGGGACAGATATCGTACTTC. Supplemented by reference TRBV18 and TRBJ2-7, the full variable domain reads NAGVMQNPRHLVRRRGQEARLRCSPMKGHSHVYWYRQLPEEGLKFMVYLQKENIIDESGMPKERFSAEFPKEGPSILRIQQVVRGDSAAYFCASSTEGQISYFGPGTRLTVT.

The chain is built from TRBV7-2 and TRBJ2-1; 7 positions match TRBD1. The CDR3 loop spans 15 amino acids. The V and J ends lost 3 bases and 5 bases, in that order; junction bases with no gene match: 7. Per germline, CDR1 SGHTA and CDR2 FQGNSA. For the CDR3, the DNA is TGTGCCAGCAGCTTCCCGGGACAGAGCGACAATGAGCAGTTCTTC. Amino acid sequence: CASSFPGQSDNEQFF.

The chain recombines TRBV7-8 with TRBJ1-4, with 8 bases matching TRBD1. V was pared by 5 bases and J by 1 base, with 6 bases of the junction left unmatched. CDR1 and CDR2 from the germline V gene are SGHVS and FQNEAQ. This CDR3 is 16 amino acids long. The CDR3: CASSPWTGQTNEKLFF. The CDR3 DNA reads TGTGCCAGCAGCCCCTGGACAGGGCAAACTAATGAAAAACTGTTTTTT.

This chain connects TRBV2 to TRBJ2-2, with 7 bases lining up with TRBD1. After removal of 7 bases from V and 5 bases from J, the junction contained 10 bases not matched to a gene. The CDR3 sequence is 15 residues long. Germline V gives CDR1 SNHLY, CDR2 FYNNEI. The chain's CDR3 is CASKGTAKSTGELFF. The CDR3 DNA reads as TGTGCCAGCAAAGGGACAGCCAAGAGTACCGGGGAGCTGTTTTTT.

This sequence joins TRBV12-3 or TRBV12-4 and TRBJ2-2; D perhaps matches TRBD2 (5 bases). This CDR3 is 13 amino acids long. V lost 3 bases and J lost 6, with 8 bases in between. Written as DNA, the CDR3 is TGTGCCAGCAGTTTGTTCGGGGCCGGGGAGCTGTTTTTT. The encoded protein is CASSLFGAGELFF.

This chain links TRBV27 with TRBJ1-6, with TRBD1 matching 12 bases. Germline assignment: CDR1 MNHEY and CDR2 SMNVEV (reference sequence). With 2 bases clipped from V and 9 bases from J, the junction kept 5 bases outside the gene matches. The CDR3 loop spans 16 amino acids. CDR3 protein: CASSLRGQGAGSPLHF. The CDR3 DNA reads as TGTGCCAGCAGTTTAAGGGGACAGGGGGCAGGTTCACCCCTCCACTTT.

V and J are TRBV27 and TRBJ1-6; 8 bases align to TRBD1. The CDR3 length is 15 residues. V was pared by 4 bases and J by 14 bases, with 13 bases of the junction left unmatched. The germline CDR1 and CDR2 sequences are MNHEY and SMNVEV (reference sequence). This CDR3 reads CASSYARDRLRALHF. CDR3 DNA: TGTGCCAGCAGTTACGCAAGGGACAGGTTAAGGGCCCTCCACTTT.